Listed here are 24 T cell receptor beta chains from one sample, sequenced in a study of shared clonotypes between healthy human individuals. Terminally differentiated effector memory CD45RA+ cells were excluded from the naive CD8 cells, which were CD45RO-negative and positively selected for CCR7. Produced via immunoSEQ multiplex PCR; TCRdb's table is partial and in-frame only. The table has about 800,000 clones, about 97% seen once. The specimen was naive CD8+ T cells sorted from blood. Receptors originate from a man aged 25 to 40 in good health.

The chain carries TRBV13 and TRBJ2-2; TRBD2 is a possible D gene (6 bases). CDR1 is PRHDT, CDR2 FYEKMQ, per germline (reference sequence). The CDR3 runs to 15 residues. Trimming pared 1 base from V and 7 bases from J, leaving 13 bases between. The CDR3 reads CASSLDGGGGGELFF. CDR3 bases: TGTGCCAGCAGCTTAGACGGTGGGGGAGGCGGGGAGCTGTTTTTT.

This chain joins TRBV27 and TRBJ2-1, with 12 nucleotides matching TRBD2. The trim removed 5 bases at V and 6 bases at J, leaving 11 bases unmatched. This CDR3 comprises 17 residues. Per germline, CDR1 MNHEY and CDR2 SMNVEV (reference sequence). The CDR3 sequence is CASSTHDGLAGFNEQFF. CDR3 DNA sequence: TGTGCCAGCAGTACCCACGACGGACTAGCGGGATTCAATGAGCAGTTCTTC.

The chain combines TRBV5-4 with TRBJ2-7; a weak D match, TRBD2 (5 bases). There are 14 residues in the CDR3. V was clipped by 3 bases and J by 0 bases, with 10 bases between them. The germline V gene has CDR1 SGHNT and CDR2 YYREEE (reference sequence). CDR3 nucleotide sequence: TGTGCCAGCAGCTCGCGGGTTGGCTCCTACGAGCAGTACTTC. This translates into CASSSRVGSYEQYF. Based on the CDR3 plus reference TRBV5-4 and TRBJ2-7, the full variable domain is ETGVTQSPTHLIKTRGQQVTLRCSSQSGHNTVSWYQQALGQGPQFIFQYYREEENGRGNFPPRFSGLQFPNYSSELNVNALELDDSALYLCASSSRVGSYEQYFGPGTRLTVT.

The V and J genes are TRBV6-5 and TRBJ2-2, with D unclear. Germline assignment: CDR1 MNHEY and CDR2 SVGAGI. The CDR3 length is 14 residues. Trimming shortened V by 0 bases and J by 5 bases, and 7 bases separated the two germline ends. For the CDR3, the DNA is TGTGCCAGCAGTTACTCGGACCCGACCGGGGAGCTGTTTTTT. It encodes CASSYSDPTGELFF.

This chain uses TRBV10-1 with TRBJ1-5, with unresolved D. With 2 bases removed from V and 4 bases from J, the gap between germline ends came to 6 bases. This CDR3 is built from 13 residues. Germline loops: CDR1 WNHNN, CDR2 SYGVQD (reference sequence). The CDR3 protein is CASSEKGNQPQHF. In nucleotides, the CDR3 is TGCGCCAGCAGTGAGAAGGGAAATCAGCCCCAGCATTTT.

The CDR3 sequence is CASSFSGPGGYEQYF. The DNA of the CDR3 is TGTGCCAGCAGTTTCTCCGGGCCGGGAGGGTACGAGCAGTACTTC. V gene TRBV27 combines with J gene TRBJ2-7; 8 bases map to TRBD2. Per germline, CDR1 MNHEY and CDR2 SMNVEV (reference sequence). CDR3 length: 15 residues. Trimming took 3 bases from V and 4 from J; bases not matched to a gene: 8.

This clone was detected only once. V usage is TRBV11-3 and J usage is TRBJ2-2, with TRBD1 identical over 9 bases. The V and J ends lost 0 bases and 5 bases, in that order; junction bases with no gene match: 4. The CDR3 loop spans 16 amino acids. Germline CDR1 and CDR2: SGHNT and YENEEA. CDR3 in DNA: TGTGCCAGCAGCTTAGATACAGGGGGCGCGACCGGGGAGCTGTTTTTT. Translating it yields CASSLDTGGATGELFF.

For this clone: This sample includes further DNA sequences coding for the same CDR3. The J gene is TRBJ2-2, the V gene TRBV7-8, with 8 bases aligning to TRBD1. The junction had 6 bases not matched to a gene; V was cut back by 5 bases and J by 1 base. The CDR3 runs to 16 residues. Germline assignment: CDR1 SGHVS and CDR2 FQNEAQ. CDR3 DNA sequence: TGTGCCAGCAGCCCCCCCGGGACAGGGAACACCGGGGAGCTGTTTTTT. It yields the protein CASSPPGTGNTGELFF.

This chain connects TRBV7-8 to TRBJ2-1; 10 nucleotides match TRBD2. Unmatched junction bases numbered 2, after V lost 1 base and J lost 8 bases. CDR3 size: 14 residues. Germline loops: CDR1 SGHVS, CDR2 FQNEAQ. This chain's CDR3 is CASSLGTSGDEQFF. The CDR3 DNA reads as TGTGCCAGCAGCTTAGGGACTAGCGGAGATGAGCAGTTCTTC.

In DNA, the CDR3 is TGTGCCAGCAGTCAATTTACCCCCGGGACAAGTTCCTCCCCCGAGTACTTC. Its protein is CASSQFTPGTSSSPEYF. The rearrangement uses TRBV27 and TRBJ2-7, with a weak D call TRBD1 (6 bases). Looked up from germline, CDR1 is MNHEY and CDR2 is SMNVEV (reference sequence). The CDR3 covers 17 residues. The V end was cut by 5 bases, the J end by 11 bases, with 31 bases between.

This chain links TRBV7-2 with TRBJ2-6; a possible D gene is TRBD2 (6 bases). The CDR3 extends over 18 amino acids. CDR1 is SGHTA and CDR2 is FQGNSA in the germline V gene. Trimming took off 2 bases at V and 2 bases at J, with 16 bases between the two ends. This CDR3 is CASSLRSGVVAGANVLTF. CDR3 nucleotides: TGTGCCAGCAGCTTACGGTCGGGAGTAGTTGCTGGGGCCAACGTCCTGACTTTC.

This clone has only one observation. This chain links TRBV7-3 with TRBJ2-1; D is possibly TRBD2 (6 bases). Trimming cost V 3 bases and J 5 bases, with 20 bases left between them. This CDR3 spans 17 amino acids. The germline V gene encodes CDR1 SGHTA and CDR2 FQGTGA. DNA of the CDR3: TGTGCCAGCAGCTTGCCAGGCGGGAAGGCGGTTGACAATGAGCAGTTCTTC. This codes for CASSLPGGKAVDNEQFF.

This chain uses TRBV19 with TRBJ1-1; D not certain. The germline gives CDR1 LNHDA, CDR2 SQIVND (reference sequence). V shed 5 bases and J shed 11 bases, with 18 bases lying between them. There are 13 residues in the CDR3. CDR3 in amino acids: CASSQFGGGGAFF. The CDR3 DNA reads as TGTGCCAGTAGTCAGTTCGGTGGTGGAGGGGCTTTCTTT.

This clone appeared a single time. The CDR3 sequence is CASSPAGGYEQYF. The CDR3 DNA reads TGCGCCAGCAGCCCAGCGGGAGGCTACGAGCAGTACTTC. The genes are TRBV4-1 and TRBJ2-7, with 9 bases aligning to TRBD2. From germline, CDR1 is MGHRA and CDR2 YSYEKL. With V trimmed by 4 bases and J by 3 bases, 1 base remained unmatched. The CDR3 has 13 residues.

The rearrangement uses TRBV19 and TRBJ2-7; 7 bases match TRBD2. V was pared by 5 bases and J by 2 bases, with 6 bases of the junction left unmatched. Germline CDR1 LNHDA, CDR2 SQIVND (reference sequence). CDR3 length: 14 amino acids. CDR3 residues: CASSAGGGPYEQYF. The CDR3 DNA follows: TGTGCCAGTAGTGCGGGCGGGGGTCCCTACGAGCAGTACTTC.

The V and J genes are TRBV4-1 and TRBJ2-7; either TRBD1 or TRBD2 may supply D (5 bases each). Deletions cut 1 base from V and 3 bases from J, with 7 bases between. Germline loops: CDR1 MGHRA, CDR2 YSYEKL. The CDR3 extends over 13 amino acids. The CDR3 DNA is TGCGCCAGCAGCCAAGGGGGGATCTACGAGCAGTACTTC. The encoded protein is CASSQGGIYEQYF.

The chain recombines TRBV28 with TRBJ2-5; TRBD2 matches 7 bases. V lost 5 bases and J lost 8; bases outside the gene matches: 8. The V gene's germline CDR1 is MDHEN and CDR2 SYDVKM. CDR3 length equals 13 residues. This chain's CDR3 is CASSLSERDTQYF. CDR3 DNA: TGTGCCAGCAGTCTGAGCGAGCGGGATACCCAGTACTTC.

V and J are TRBV30 and TRBJ1-1; TRBD1 agrees at 12 bases. Unmatched junction bases numbered 3, after V lost 1 base and J lost 6 bases. The CDR3 length is 14 residues. Germline CDR1 is GTSNPN and CDR2 is SVGIG (reference sequence). The CDR3 spells CAWSAGTGGSEAFF. CDR3 bases: TGTGCCTGGAGTGCAGGGACAGGGGGCTCTGAAGCTTTCTTT. Full variable domain (rest looked up from reference TRBV30 and TRBJ1-1): SQTIHQWPATLVQPVGSPLSLECTVEGTSNPNLYWYRQAAGRGLQLLFYSVGIGQISSEVPQNLSASRPQDRQFILSSKKLLLSDSGFYLCAWSAGTGGSEAFFGQGTRLTVV.

The chain carries TRBV9 and TRBJ2-2, with 7 bases that match TRBD2. This CDR3 spans 16 amino acids. Trimming removed 0 bases from V and 4 bases from J; junction bases left unmatched: 6. Germline assignment: CDR1 SGDLS and CDR2 YYNGEE. The CDR3: CASSVGGRGGTGELFF. The CDR3 DNA reads TGTGCCAGCAGCGTAGGCGGGAGAGGTGGCACCGGGGAGCTGTTTTTT.

A word on this clone: This sample also contains other DNA sequences that code for the same CDR3. V usage is TRBV7-9 and J usage is TRBJ1-2; TRBD1 is a possible D gene (6 bases). Germline CDR1 reads SEHNR; CDR2 reads FQNEAQ (reference sequence). The length of the CDR3 is 11 residues. Trimming removed 2 bases at V and 11 bases at J, with 9 bases between. The CDR3 loop is CASSLQGRYTF. CDR3 DNA: TGTGCCAGCAGCTTACAGGGGAGGTACACCTTC.

This rearrangement joins TRBV29-1 to TRBJ1-2, with D perhaps matching TRBD1 (5 bases). Germline CDR1 reads SQVTM; CDR2 reads ANQGSEA. This CDR3 spans 14 amino acids. With 7 bases removed from V and 9 bases from J, the gap between germline ends came to 24 bases. CDR3 DNA sequence: TGCAGCGCCACAGAGATCGGTTTTTGGGGGAGCTACACCTTC. It encodes CSATEIGFWGSYTF.

This clone was recorded only once. This CDR3 reads CASSLEQGDGYTF. The CDR3 bases are TGTGCCAGCAGTTTAGAACAGGGTGATGGCTACACCTTC. This sequence joins TRBV28 and TRBJ1-2; D might be TRBD1 (6 bases). The germline V gene encodes CDR1 MDHEN and CDR2 SYDVKM. V shed 2 bases and J shed 6 bases, with 10 bases lying between them. The CDR3 runs to 13 residues.

The CDR3 reads CASALSGRRETQYF. In DNA form, the CDR3 reads TGTGCTAGTGCTCTCAGCGGCCGGCGAGAGACCCAGTACTTC. The chain carries TRBV12-5 and TRBJ2-5, with D possibly matching TRBD2 (5 bases). V lost 7 bases and J 4 bases, leaving 16 bases between the germline ends. The CDR3 consists of 14 residues. The germline CDR1 and CDR2 sequences are LGHNT and FRNRAP.

The J gene is TRBJ2-7, the V gene TRBV7-9; TRBD2 is a possible D gene (6 bases). The V gene's germline CDR1 is SEHNR and CDR2 FQNEAQ (reference sequence). V lost 3 bases and J lost 2, with 8 bases in between. The CDR3 is made up of 13 amino acids. CDR3 nucleotides: TGTGCCAGCAGCTTCCCGGGGGCCTACGAGCAGTACTTC. Translating it yields CASSFPGAYEQYF. Supplemented by reference TRBV7-9 and TRBJ2-7, the full variable domain reads DTGVSQNPRHKITKRGQNVTFRCDPISEHNRLYWYRQTLGQGPEFLTYFQNEAQLEKSRLLSDRFSAERPKGSFSTLEIQRTEQGDSAMYLCASSFPGAYEQYFGPGTRLTVT.